A selection of T cell receptor beta chains follows, all from one sample in a study of shared clonotypes between healthy human individuals. TCRdb's copy holds only in-frame clones and misses some; the assay was immunoSEQ multiplex PCR. This sample has about 2.3 million clones, with more than 85% found just once. The sequenced sample consisted of naive CD4+ T cells from PBMCs. Receptors were obtained from a man younger than 30 in good health. Some clones in this sample may be carry-over from other donors' samples. The CDR3 runs from the conserved cysteine through the conserved F or W. The order of the fields is V gene, J gene, CDR3 protein.

TRBV7-2	TRBJ1-1	CASSSTIEAFF
TRBV7-2	TRBJ1-5	CASSWDRGNQPQHF
TRBV10-2	TRBJ2-3	CASKNRGATDTQYF
TRBV28	TRBJ1-1	CASSPPDRANTEAFF
TRBV10-3	TRBJ1-1	CAISRDRGDTEAFF
TRBV5-1	TRBJ1-2	CASRWTGDYGYTF
TRBV5-8	TRBJ2-1	CASSLIPFGNNEQFF
TRBV15	TRBJ2-3	CATSRGGRGVNTQYF
TRBV20-1	TRBJ1-2	CSALPTGSSTF
TRBV28	TRBJ1-5	CASSLSLSNQPQHF
TRBV5-4	TRBJ2-5	CASSFNSGQETQYF
TRBV30	TRBJ2-1	CAWSVPVRYNEQFF
TRBV28	TRBJ2-7	CASSFAGRYSYEQYF
TRBV28	TRBJ2-1	CASSLTGPALTNEQFF
TRBV11-2	TRBJ1-1	CASRRRPGQGDTEAFF
TRBV28	TRBJ1-2	CASSLFWADSDYGYTF